This T cell receptor beta chain was captured by sequencing in a study of cytomegalovirus exposure and HLA in healthy donors. Findings and limits, study-wide: Rarity held for most TCR sequences, but there were some public TCRs that occurred in many donors. Associated with cytomegalovirus, according to the listing, were 150 to 200 TCR beta chains. The Asian-associated ancestry cluster reportedly had fewer N-insertions than the 666-donor mean in a later analysis.

Turning to this clone: The antigen remains undetermined.

Among the donors, all were healthy bone marrow donors. Germline V gene data show CDR1 as KGHSH and CDR2 as LQKENI. The CDR3 loop spans 13 amino acids. Trimming shortened V by 2 bases and J by 3 bases, and 7 bases separated the two germline ends. PCR primers comprised 60 Vbeta and 13 Jbeta primers. The method was immunoSEQ multiplex PCR; TCRdb's version includes in-frame clones alone and lacks a portion of them. The profile shows 95,000 to 100,000 clones, roughly three quarters of them singletons. This chain links TRBV18 with TRBJ1-1; no reliable D call. The TCR originated in a female donor in good health and CMV-seronegative. Sequencing used PBMCs. The CDR3 protein is CASSPGRDTEAFF. The CDR3 DNA follows: TGTGCCAGCTCACCAGGGAGGGACACTGAAGCTTTCTTT.